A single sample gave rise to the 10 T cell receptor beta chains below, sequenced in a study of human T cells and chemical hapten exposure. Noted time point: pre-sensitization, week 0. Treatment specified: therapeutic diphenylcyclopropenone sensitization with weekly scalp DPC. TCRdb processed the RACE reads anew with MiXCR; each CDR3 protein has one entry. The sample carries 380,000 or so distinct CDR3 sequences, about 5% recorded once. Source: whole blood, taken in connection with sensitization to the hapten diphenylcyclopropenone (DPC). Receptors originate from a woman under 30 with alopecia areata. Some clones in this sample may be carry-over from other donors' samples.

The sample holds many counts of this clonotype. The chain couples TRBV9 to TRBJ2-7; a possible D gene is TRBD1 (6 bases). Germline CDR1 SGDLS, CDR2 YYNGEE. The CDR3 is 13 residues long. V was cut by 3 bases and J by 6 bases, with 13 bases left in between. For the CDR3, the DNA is TGTGCCAGCAGCGGGGACATAAGAACCGAGCAGTACTTC. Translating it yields CASSGDIRTEQYF.

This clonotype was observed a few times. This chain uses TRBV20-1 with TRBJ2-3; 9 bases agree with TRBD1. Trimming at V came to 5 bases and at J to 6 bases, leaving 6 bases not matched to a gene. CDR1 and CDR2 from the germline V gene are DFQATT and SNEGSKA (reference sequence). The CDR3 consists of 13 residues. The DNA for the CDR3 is TGCAGTGCTGACGGGGGGACAGGGGATACGCAGTATTTT. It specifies CSADGGTGDTQYF.

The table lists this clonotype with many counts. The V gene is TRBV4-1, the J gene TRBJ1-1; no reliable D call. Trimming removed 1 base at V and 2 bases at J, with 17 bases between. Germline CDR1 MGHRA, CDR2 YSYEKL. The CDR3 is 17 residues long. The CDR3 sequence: CASSQGTQARANTEAFF. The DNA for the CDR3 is TGCGCCAGCAGCCAAGGAACCCAAGCGAGGGCTAACACTGAAGCTTTCTTT.

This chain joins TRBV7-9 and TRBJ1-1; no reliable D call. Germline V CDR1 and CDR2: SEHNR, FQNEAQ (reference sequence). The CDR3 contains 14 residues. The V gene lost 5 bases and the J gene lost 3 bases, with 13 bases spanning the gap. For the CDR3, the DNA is TGTGCCAGCAGCGGAAGACAAGCAGACACTGAAGCTTTCTTT. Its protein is CASSGRQADTEAFF.

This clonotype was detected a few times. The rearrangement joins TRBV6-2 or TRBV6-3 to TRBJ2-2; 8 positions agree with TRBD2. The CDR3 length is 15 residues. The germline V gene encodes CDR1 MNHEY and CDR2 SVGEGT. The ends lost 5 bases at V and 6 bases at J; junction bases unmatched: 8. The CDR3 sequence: CASSTGLVRAGELFF. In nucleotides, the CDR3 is TGTGCCAGCAGTACGGGACTAGTCCGTGCCGGGGAGCTGTTTTTT.

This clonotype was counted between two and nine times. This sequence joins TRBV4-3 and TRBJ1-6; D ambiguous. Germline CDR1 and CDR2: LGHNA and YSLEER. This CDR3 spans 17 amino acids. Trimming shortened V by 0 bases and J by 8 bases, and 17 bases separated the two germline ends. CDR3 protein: CASSQDRGVFGDSPLHF. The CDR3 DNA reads TGCGCCAGCAGCCAAGATCGCGGAGTCTTCGGGGATTCACCCCTCCACTTT.

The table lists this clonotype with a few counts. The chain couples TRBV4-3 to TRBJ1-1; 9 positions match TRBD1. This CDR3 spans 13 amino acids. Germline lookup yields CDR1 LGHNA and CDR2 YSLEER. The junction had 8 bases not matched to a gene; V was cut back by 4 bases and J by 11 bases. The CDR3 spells CASSRDGTGLAFF. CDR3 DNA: TGCGCCAGCAGCCGGGACGGGACAGGGTTGGCTTTCTTT.

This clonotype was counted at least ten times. The CDR3 here is CASSRGDRGYTF. The CDR3 coding sequence is TGTGCCAGCAGTCGGGGGGATCGCGGCTACACCTTC. The genes are TRBV12-3 or TRBV12-4 and TRBJ1-2; D perhaps matches TRBD1 (5 bases). This CDR3 is built from 12 residues. Trimming took off 5 bases at V and 8 bases at J, with 12 bases between the two ends.

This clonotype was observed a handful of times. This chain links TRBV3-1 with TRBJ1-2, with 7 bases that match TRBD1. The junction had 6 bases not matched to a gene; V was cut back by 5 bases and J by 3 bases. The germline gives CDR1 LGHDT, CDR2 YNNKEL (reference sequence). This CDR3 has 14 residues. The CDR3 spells CASSYRGSDYGYTF. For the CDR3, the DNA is TGTGCCAGCAGCTACAGGGGAAGTGACTATGGCTACACCTTC.

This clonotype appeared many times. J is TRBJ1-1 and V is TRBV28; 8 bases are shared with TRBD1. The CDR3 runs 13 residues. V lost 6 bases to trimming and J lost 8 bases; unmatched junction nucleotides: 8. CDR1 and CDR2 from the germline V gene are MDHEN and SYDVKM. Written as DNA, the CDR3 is TGTGCCAGCAGCCCGGGACAGGAGAGAGAAGCTTTCTTT. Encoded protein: CASSPGQEREAFF.